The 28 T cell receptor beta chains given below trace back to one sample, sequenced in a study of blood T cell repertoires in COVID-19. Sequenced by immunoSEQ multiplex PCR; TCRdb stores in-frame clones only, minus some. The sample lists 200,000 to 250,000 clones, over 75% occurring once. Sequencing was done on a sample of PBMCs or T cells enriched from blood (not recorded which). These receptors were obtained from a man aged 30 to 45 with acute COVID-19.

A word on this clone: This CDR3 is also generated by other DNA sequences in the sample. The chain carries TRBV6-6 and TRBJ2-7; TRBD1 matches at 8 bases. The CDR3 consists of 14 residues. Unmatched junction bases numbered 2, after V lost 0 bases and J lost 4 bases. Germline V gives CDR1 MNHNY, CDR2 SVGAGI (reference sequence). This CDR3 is CASSYSQGAYEQYF. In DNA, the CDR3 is TGTGCCAGCAGTTACTCCCAGGGGGCTTACGAGCAGTACTTC.

CDR3 loop: CASSGASGGAGELFF. CDR3 in DNA: TGCGCCAGCAGCGGGGCTAGCGGGGGTGCCGGGGAGCTGTTTTTT. This chain links TRBV5-1 with TRBJ2-2; 10 positions agree with TRBD2. J gave up 6 bases and V 4 bases, and 6 bases lay outside the gene matches. Germline V gene data show CDR1 as SGHRS and CDR2 as YFSETQ. The CDR3 loop spans 15 amino acids.

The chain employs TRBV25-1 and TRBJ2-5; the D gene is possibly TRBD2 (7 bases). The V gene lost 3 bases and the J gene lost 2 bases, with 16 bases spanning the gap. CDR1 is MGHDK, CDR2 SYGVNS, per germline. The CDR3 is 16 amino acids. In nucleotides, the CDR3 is TGTGCCAGCAGTGAGGAATGGGAGGGGGGGCAAGAGACCCAGTACTTC. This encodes CASSEEWEGGQETQYF.

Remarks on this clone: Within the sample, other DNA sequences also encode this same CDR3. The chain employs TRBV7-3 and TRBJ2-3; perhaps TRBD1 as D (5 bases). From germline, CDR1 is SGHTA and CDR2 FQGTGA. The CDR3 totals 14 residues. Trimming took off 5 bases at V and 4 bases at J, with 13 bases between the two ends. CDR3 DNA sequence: TGTGCCAGCAGCCCCGGACAAGTCCCAGATACGCAGTATTTT. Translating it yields CASSPGQVPDTQYF.

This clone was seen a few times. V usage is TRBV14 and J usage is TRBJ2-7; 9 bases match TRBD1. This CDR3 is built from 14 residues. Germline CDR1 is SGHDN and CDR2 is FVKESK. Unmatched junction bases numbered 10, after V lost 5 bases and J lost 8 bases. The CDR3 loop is CASSFRGDRDQQYF. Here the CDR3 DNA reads TGTGCCAGCAGCTTTCGGGGGGACAGGGATCAGCAGTACTTC.

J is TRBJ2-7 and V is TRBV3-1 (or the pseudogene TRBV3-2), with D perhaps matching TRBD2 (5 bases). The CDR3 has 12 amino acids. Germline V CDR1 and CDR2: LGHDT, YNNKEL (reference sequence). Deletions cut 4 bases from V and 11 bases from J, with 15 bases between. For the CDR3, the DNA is TGTGCCAGCAGCCCCGACGAGGGATCTGAGTACTTC. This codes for CASSPDEGSEYF.

The CDR3 region has the DNA TGTGCCAGCAGTGATTTGGGACTAGCGTTGGTTTACAATGAGCAGTTCTTC. Translation: CASSDLGLALVYNEQFF. This chain connects TRBV6-1 to TRBJ2-1; 10 nucleotides match TRBD2. V was pared by 3 bases and J by 4 bases, with 9 bases of the junction left unmatched. There are 17 residues in the CDR3. Germline V gene sequence: CDR1 MNHNS, CDR2 SASEGT.

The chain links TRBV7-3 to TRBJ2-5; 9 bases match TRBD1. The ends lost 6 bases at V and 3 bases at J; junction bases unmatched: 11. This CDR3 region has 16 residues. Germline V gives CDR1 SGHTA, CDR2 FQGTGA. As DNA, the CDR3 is TGTGCCAGCAGTCGTCCTCCGGGACAGGGAAAAGAGACCCAGTACTTC. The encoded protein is CASSRPPGQGKETQYF.

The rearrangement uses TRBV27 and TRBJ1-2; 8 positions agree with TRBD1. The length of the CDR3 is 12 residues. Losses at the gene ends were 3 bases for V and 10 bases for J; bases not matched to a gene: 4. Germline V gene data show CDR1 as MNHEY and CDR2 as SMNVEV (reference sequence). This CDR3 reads CASSFPGGAYTF. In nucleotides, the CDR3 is TGTGCCAGCAGTTTCCCAGGGGGCGCCTACACCTTC.

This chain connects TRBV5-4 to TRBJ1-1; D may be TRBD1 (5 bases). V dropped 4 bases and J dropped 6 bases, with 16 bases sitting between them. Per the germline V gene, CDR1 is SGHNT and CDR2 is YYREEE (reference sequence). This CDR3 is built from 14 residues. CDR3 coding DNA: TGTGCCAGCAGCGAGGGACGGGGGGTGGCTGAAGCTTTCTTT. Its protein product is CASSEGRGVAEAFF.

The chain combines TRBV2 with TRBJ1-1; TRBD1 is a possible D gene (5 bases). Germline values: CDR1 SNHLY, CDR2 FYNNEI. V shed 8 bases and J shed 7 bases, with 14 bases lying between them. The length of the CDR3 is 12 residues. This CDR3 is CASRIGGGEAFF. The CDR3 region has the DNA TGTGCCAGCCGAATTGGGGGGGGTGAAGCTTTCTTT.

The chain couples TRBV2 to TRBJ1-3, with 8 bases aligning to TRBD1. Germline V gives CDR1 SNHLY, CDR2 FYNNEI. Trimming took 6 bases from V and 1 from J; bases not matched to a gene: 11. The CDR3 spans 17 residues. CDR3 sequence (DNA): TGTGCCAGCAGCCCCCGAGGACAGGGAGCATCTGGAAACACCATATATTTT. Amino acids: CASSPRGQGASGNTIYF.

CDR3 sequence reads: CASSLQRTDYEQYF. Here the CDR3 DNA reads TGTGCCAGCAGTCTACAAAGGACAGACTACGAGCAGTACTTC. V gene TRBV6-5 combines with J gene TRBJ2-7, with a tentative D call TRBD1 (6 bases). Trimming removed 5 bases at V and 3 bases at J, with 14 bases between. CDR1 is MNHEY and CDR2 is SVGAGI in the germline V gene. CDR3 size: 14 residues.

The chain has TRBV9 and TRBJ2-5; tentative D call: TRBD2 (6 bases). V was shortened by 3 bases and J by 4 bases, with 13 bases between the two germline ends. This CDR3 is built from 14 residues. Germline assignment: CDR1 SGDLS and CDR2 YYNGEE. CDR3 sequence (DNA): TGTGCCAGCAGCGCGGGGGTTTTGGGAGAGACCCAGTACTTC. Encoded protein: CASSAGVLGETQYF.

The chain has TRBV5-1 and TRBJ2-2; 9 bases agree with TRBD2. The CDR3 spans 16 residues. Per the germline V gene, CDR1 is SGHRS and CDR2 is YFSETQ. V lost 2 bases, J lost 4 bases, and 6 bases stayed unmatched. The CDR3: CASSLSSGGSTGELFF. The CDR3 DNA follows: TGCGCCAGCAGCTTATCAAGCGGGGGGTCCACCGGGGAGCTGTTTTTT.

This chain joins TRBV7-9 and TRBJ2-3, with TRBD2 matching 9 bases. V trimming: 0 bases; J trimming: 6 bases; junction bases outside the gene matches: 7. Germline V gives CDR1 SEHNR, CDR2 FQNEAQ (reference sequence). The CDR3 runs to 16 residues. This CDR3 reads CASSLAFSGGLDTQYF. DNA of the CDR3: TGTGCCAGCAGCTTAGCATTTAGCGGGGGCTTGGATACGCAGTATTTT. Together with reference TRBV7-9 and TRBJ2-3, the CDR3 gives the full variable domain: DTGVSQNPRHKITKRGQNVTFRCDPISEHNRLYWYRQTLGQGPEFLTYFQNEAQLEKSRLLSDRFSAERPKGSFSTLEIQRTEQGDSAMYLCASSLAFSGGLDTQYFGPGTRLTVL.

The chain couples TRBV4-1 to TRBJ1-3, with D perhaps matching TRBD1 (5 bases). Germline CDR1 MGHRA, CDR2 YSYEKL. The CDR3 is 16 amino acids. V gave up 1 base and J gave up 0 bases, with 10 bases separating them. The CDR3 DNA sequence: TGCGCCAGCAGCCAAGGGACACCCCCCTCTGGAAACACCATATATTTT. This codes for CASSQGTPPSGNTIYF.

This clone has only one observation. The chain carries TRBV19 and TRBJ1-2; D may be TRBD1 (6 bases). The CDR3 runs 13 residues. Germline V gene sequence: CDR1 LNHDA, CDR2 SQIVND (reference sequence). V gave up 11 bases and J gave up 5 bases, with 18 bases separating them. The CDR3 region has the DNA TGTGCCTCTACCAGGGGTCAAGGATATGGCTACACCTTC. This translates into CASTRGQGYGYTF.

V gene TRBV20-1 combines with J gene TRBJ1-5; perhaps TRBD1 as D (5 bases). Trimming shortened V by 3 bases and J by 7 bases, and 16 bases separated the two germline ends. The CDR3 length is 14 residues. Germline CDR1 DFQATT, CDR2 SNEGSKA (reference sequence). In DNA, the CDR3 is TGCAGTGCTAGTAAATGGGGGGAGAGACAGCCCCAGCATTTT. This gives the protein CSASKWGERQPQHF.

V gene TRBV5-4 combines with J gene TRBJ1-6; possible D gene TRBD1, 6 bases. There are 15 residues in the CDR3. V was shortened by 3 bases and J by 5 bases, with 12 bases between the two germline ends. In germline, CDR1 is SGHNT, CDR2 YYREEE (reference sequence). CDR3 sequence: CASSSVTGNNSPLHF. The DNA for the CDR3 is TGTGCCAGCAGCTCGGTAACAGGGAATAATTCACCCCTCCACTTT.

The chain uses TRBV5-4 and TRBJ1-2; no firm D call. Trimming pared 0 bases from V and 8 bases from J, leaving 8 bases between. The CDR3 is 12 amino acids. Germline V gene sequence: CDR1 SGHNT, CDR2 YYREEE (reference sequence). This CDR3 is CASSLDLGGYTF. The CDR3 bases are TGTGCCAGCAGCTTGGACTTGGGCGGCTACACCTTC.

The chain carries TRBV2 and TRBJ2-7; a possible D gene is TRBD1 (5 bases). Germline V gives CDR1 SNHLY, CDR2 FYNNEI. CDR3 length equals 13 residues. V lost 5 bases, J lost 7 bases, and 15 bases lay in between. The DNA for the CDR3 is TGTGCCAGCAGTCCCGACTCTAGGGGTGAGCAGTACTTC. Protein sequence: CASSPDSRGEQYF.

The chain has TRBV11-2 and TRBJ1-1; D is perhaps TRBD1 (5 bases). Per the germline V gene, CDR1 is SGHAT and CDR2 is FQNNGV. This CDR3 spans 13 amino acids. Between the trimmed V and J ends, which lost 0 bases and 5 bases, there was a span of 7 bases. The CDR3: CASSLDKGTEAFF. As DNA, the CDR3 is TGTGCCAGCAGCTTAGATAAGGGGACTGAAGCTTTCTTT.

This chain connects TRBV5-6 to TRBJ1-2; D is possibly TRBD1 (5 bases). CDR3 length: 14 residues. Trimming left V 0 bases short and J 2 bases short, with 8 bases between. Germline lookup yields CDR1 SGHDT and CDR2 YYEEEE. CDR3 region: CASSLDRTNYGYTF. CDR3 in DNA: TGTGCCAGCAGCTTGGACAGGACCAACTATGGCTACACCTTC. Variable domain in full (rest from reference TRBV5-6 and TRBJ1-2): DAGVTQSPTHLIKTRGQQVTLRCSPKSGHDTVSWYQQALGQGPQFIFQYYEEEERQRGNFPDRFSGHQFPNYSSELNVNALLLGDSALYLCASSLDRTNYGYTFGSGTRLTVV.

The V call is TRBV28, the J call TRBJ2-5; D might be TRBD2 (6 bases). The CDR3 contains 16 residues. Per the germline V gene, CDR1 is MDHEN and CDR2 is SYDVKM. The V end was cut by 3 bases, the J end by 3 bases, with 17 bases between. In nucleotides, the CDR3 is TGTGCCAGCAGTTTTGCGCGGGGAATAATAGAAGAGACCCAGTACTTC. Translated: CASSFARGIIEETQYF.

The CDR3, as DNA: TGCGCCAGCAGCTTGCTGCAGGACACCTTCAACACCGGGGAGCTGTTTTTT. As protein: CASSLLQDTFNTGELFF. The chain combines TRBV5-1 with TRBJ2-2, with D maybe TRBD1 (5 bases). Germline V gene lookup returns CDR1 SGHRS and CDR2 YFSETQ. The CDR3 totals 17 residues. V lost 1 base and J lost 2, with 15 bases in between.

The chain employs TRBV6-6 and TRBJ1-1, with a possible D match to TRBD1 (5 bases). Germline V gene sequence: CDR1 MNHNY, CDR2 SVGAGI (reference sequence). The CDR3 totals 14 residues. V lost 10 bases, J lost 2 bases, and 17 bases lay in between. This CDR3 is CATRVGGDNTEAFF. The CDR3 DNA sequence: TGTGCCACCCGGGTGGGGGGGGATAACACTGAAGCTTTCTTT.

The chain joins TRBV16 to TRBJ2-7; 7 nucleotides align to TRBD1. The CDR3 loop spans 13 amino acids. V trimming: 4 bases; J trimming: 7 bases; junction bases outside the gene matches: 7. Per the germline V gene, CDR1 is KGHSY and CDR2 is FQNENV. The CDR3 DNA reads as TGTGCCAGCAGCCCAGGGACAGCGAATGAGCAGTACTTC. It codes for CASSPGTANEQYF.